These T cell receptor beta chains were read from a single sample in a study of response to subunit inactivated influenza vaccine. From the RT-PCR reads, TCRdb called clonotypes with MiXCR, one entry per CDR3 protein. In the table there are 300,000 to 350,000 distinct CDR3 sequences, 20% to 25% of which are singletons. This sample comprised PBMCs from blood, obtained less than 22 months after vaccination. These receptors were collected from a man aged 50 to 75 who received an inactivated influenza vaccine. Both conserved end residues are part of each CDR3. A D gene is named only where the DNA matches it firmly. Some rows have no size entry. The others give once, few or many, or a class for an expanded clone.

TRBJ1-5	14	NA	few	TRBV23-1	TGCGCCAGCAGTTGGAGGAGGGTCAATCAGCCCCAGCATTTT	CASSWRRVNQPQHF
TRBJ2-1	13	TRBD1	few	TRBV28	TGTGCCAGCAGGGCAGGGGGCTACAATGAGCAGTTCTTC	CASRAGGYNEQFF
TRBJ2-2	15	TRBD1	NA	TRBV6-1	TGTGCCATCGCCCCGACAGGGGGCTATACCGGGGAGCTGTTTTTT	CAIAPTGGYTGELFF
TRBJ1-1	14	NA	few	TRBV4-1	TGCGCCAGCAGCCACGGGTGGAGGGGCGCTGAAGCTTTCTTT	CASSHGWRGAEAFF
TRBJ1-2	13	TRBD1	NA	TRBV19	TGTGCCAGTAGTCCGGAGGGGGCGGGAGGCTACACCTTC	CASSPEGAGGYTF
TRBJ2-1	16	NA	few	TRBV14	TGTGCCAGCAGCTTACCGACAGGCTTTAGACTTAATGAGCAGTTCTTC	CASSLPTGFRLNEQFF
TRBJ1-4	13	TRBD1	few	TRBV14	TGTGCCAGCAGCCGCTGGACAGGGGAAAAACTGTTTTTT	CASSRWTGEKLFF
TRBJ2-6	14	NA	few	TRBV7-3	TGTGCCAGCAGCTTAACACCCGGGGCCAACGTCCTGACTTTC	CASSLTPGANVLTF
TRBJ2-1	14	NA	NA	TRBV28	TGTGCCAGCATCTCACCAGGGAGTAGGAATGAGCAGTTCTTC	CASISPGSRNEQFF
TRBJ1-1	14	NA	many	TRBV5-1	TGCGCCAGCAGCTTGGAACAGGGCCATTCGGAAGCTTTCTTT	CASSLEQGHSEAFF
TRBJ2-5	11	NA	few	TRBV29-1	TGCAGTGTTTTAATCCAAGAGACCCAGTACTTC	CSVLIQETQYF
TRBJ1-4	16	TRBD1	few	TRBV3-1	TGTGCCAGCAGCCAAGGGGGACAGACAACTAATGAAAAACTGTTTTTT	CASSQGGQTTNEKLFF
TRBJ2-7	13	NA	few	TRBV2	TGTGCCAGCAGCGGGCTTAGAGGGTCCGAGCAGTACTTC	CASSGLRGSEQYF
TRBJ2-3	15	NA	NA	TRBV6-2/TRBV6-3	TGTGCCAGCAGTTACGGGACCCACAGCACAGATACGCAGTATTTT	CASSYGTHSTDTQYF
TRBJ1-1	12	NA	NA	TRBV15	TGTGCCACCAGCCAGGGGTTCACTGAAGCTTTCTTT	CATSQGFTEAFF
TRBJ1-1	14	NA	NA	TRBV12-3/TRBV12-4	TGTGCCAGCAGTTTAACCTCCTCCCCCACTGAAGCTTTCTTT	CASSLTSSPTEAFF
TRBJ2-1	17	TRBD2	few	TRBV12-3/TRBV12-4	TGTGCCAGCAGTTTTGGGACTAGCGGGGGAAGATACAATGAGCAGTTCTTC	CASSFGTSGGRYNEQFF
TRBJ2-3	13	NA	many	TRBV6-6	TGTGCCAGCAGTTACCTAGCCACAGATACGCAGTATTTT	CASSYLATDTQYF
TRBJ1-1	12	NA	few	TRBV9	TGTGCCAGCAGCAAGGTTAACACTGAAGCTTTCTTT	CASSKVNTEAFF
TRBJ1-1	15	NA	NA	TRBV10-3	TGTGCCATCGGGGCGAGGGGTGGTGGGAACACTGAAGCTTTCTTT	CAIGARGGGNTEAFF
TRBJ1-6	20	NA	few	TRBV20-1	TGCAGTGCTAGAGATCTAGACAGCGATGGTCCTCACGAAAATAATTCACCCCTCCACTTT	CSARDLDSDGPHENNSPLHF
TRBJ1-2	14	NA	NA	TRBV30	TGTGCCTGGAGTGTACATCCAGGGGATAATGGCTACACCTTC	CAWSVHPGDNGYTF
TRBJ2-7	15	TRBD1	NA	TRBV20-1	TGCAGTGCTAGACCTGACAGGGTCCCCTCCTACGAGCAGTACTTC	CSARPDRVPSYEQYF
TRBJ2-2	14	NA	NA	TRBV30	TGTGCCTGGAGGAAATTTCTAGTTTCCGGGGAGCTGTTTTTT	CAWRKFLVSGELFF
TRBJ1-2	13	TRBD1	NA	TRBV5-5	TGTGCCAGCAATACAGGGGTTAACTATGGCTACACCTTC	CASNTGVNYGYTF
TRBJ2-4	13	NA	few	TRBV19	TGTGCCAGTAGCACGACCCATGGGAACATTCAGTACTTC	CASSTTHGNIQYF
TRBJ1-1	15	TRBD1	NA	TRBV4-3	TGCGCCAGCAGCCAAGATGGGCAGGGGGCTGATGAAGCTTTCTTT	CASSQDGQGADEAFF
TRBJ1-5	13	NA	NA	TRBV7-2	TGTGCCAGCAGAAGGGTAGTCGGTCAGCCCCAGCATTTT	CASRRVVGQPQHF
TRBJ1-6	15	TRBD1	NA	TRBV6-1	TGTGCCAGCAGAGAGACAGGGGGCCGTGATTCACCCCTCCACTTT	CASRETGGRDSPLHF
TRBJ2-1	15	TRBD2	NA	TRBV20-1	TGCAGTGCCCACGAACTAGCGGGACCTCGGGTTGAGCAGTTCTTC	CSAHELAGPRVEQFF
TRBJ2-7	15	NA	NA	TRBV7-9	TGTGCCAGCAGCTACGACAGGGGAGGGACCTACGAGCAGTACTTC	CASSYDRGGTYEQYF
TRBJ1-6	16	TRBD1	NA	TRBV6-2/TRBV6-3	TGTGCCAGCAGTTACGCCCGGACAGGGAATAATTCACCCCTCCACTTT	CASSYARTGNNSPLHF
TRBJ2-5	14	NA	few	TRBV28	TGTGCCAGCAGTTTTTCGGGTTTACAAGAGACCCAGTACTTC	CASSFSGLQETQYF
TRBJ2-3	16	TRBD2	NA	TRBV10-3	TGTGCCATCAGTCCCCAACTAGCGGGAGCTTGGGATACGCAGTATTTT	CAISPQLAGAWDTQYF
TRBJ1-4	17	NA	few	TRBV7-2	TGTGCCAGCAGCTTAGCGGGGCAGGCAGGGAGTCGGGAAAAACTGTTTTTT	CASSLAGQAGSREKLFF
TRBJ2-7	13	TRBD1	few	TRBV29-1	TGCAGCGTTGTCACAGGGGGAAGTGACGAGCAGTACTTC	CSVVTGGSDEQYF
TRBJ2-1	16	TRBD2	NA	TRBV4-1	TGCGCCAGCAGCCGAATTAGCGGGGGCTCCTACAATGAGCAGTTCTTC	CASSRISGGSYNEQFF
TRBJ1-3	17	NA	few	TRBV5-6	TGTGCCAGCAGCTTGGAGTGGAGGGTCAGCTCTGGAAACACCATATATTTT	CASSLEWRVSSGNTIYF
TRBJ2-7	15	NA	NA	TRBV7-8	TGTGCCAGCACCTTTGCCCGGGGGGCCCCCTACGAGCAGTACTTC	CASTFARGAPYEQYF
TRBJ1-5	15	TRBD1	few	TRBV3-1	TGTGCCAGCAGCCAAGGGACAGGATCAGATCAGCCCCAGCATTTT	CASSQGTGSDQPQHF
TRBJ1-4	15	NA	few	TRBV5-1	TGCGCCAGCAGCTTTTTAGGGACAACTAATGAAAAACTGTTTTTT	CASSFLGTTNEKLFF
TRBJ1-5	14	NA	many	TRBV11-2	TGTGCCAGCAGCTTAGGGGGGGCCAATCAGCCCCAGCATTTT	CASSLGGANQPQHF
TRBJ1-1	13	NA	NA	TRBV20-1	TGCAGTGCTAGAGTATATGAAAACACTGAAGCTTTCTTT	CSARVYENTEAFF
TRBJ2-5	11	NA	few	TRBV20-1	TGCAGTGCTAGAGCCGGAGAGACCCAGTACTTC	CSARAGETQYF
TRBJ1-3	16	NA	NA	TRBV12-3/TRBV12-4	TGTGCCAGCAGCCACCCACTCTGGAGCTCTGGAAACACCATATATTTT	CASSHPLWSSGNTIYF
TRBJ1-1	12	NA	NA	TRBV29-1	TGCAGCGTTGAAGGACGGGGTCCTGAAGCTTTCTTT	CSVEGRGPEAFF
TRBJ2-1	15	TRBD2	many	TRBV6-4	TGTGCCAGCAGTCCAACTAGCGGGAGTGGCTATGAGCAGTTCTTC	CASSPTSGSGYEQFF
TRBJ1-4	15	NA	NA	TRBV4-2	TGTGCCAGCAGCCAAGGAGGGCAGTTTAATGAAAAACTGTTTTTT	CASSQGGQFNEKLFF
TRBJ1-2	15	TRBD1	few	TRBV20-1	TGCAGCCCTCTAGGGGTCAGACAGGGGTTTAATGGCTACACCTTC	CSPLGVRQGFNGYTF
TRBJ1-1	14	NA	NA	TRBV4-3	TGCGCCAGCAGCCAAGATTATCGGGTTTCTGAAGCTTTCTTT	CASSQDYRVSEAFF
TRBJ2-1	16	TRBD2	NA	TRBV27	TGTGCCAGCAGTTTACTTAGCGGGAACAACTACAATGAGCAGTTCTTC	CASSLLSGNNYNEQFF
TRBJ1-4	14	TRBD1	NA	TRBV30	TGTGCCTGGGACACCGGGACAGGGAATGAAAAACTGTTTTTT	CAWDTGTGNEKLFF
TRBJ2-7	15	TRBD2	NA	TRBV12-3/TRBV12-4	TGTGCCAGCAGCCTGGGACTAGCGGTGCTCTACGAGCAGTACTTC	CASSLGLAVLYEQYF
TRBJ1-5	16	TRBD1	NA	TRBV4-1	TGCGCCAGCAGCCAGCTGACAGGGGTAGTCAATCAGCCCCAGCATTTT	CASSQLTGVVNQPQHF
TRBJ2-3	17	TRBD2	NA	TRBV6-5	TGTGCCAGCAGTTACTTTCAACTAGCGGGAGTTCCAGATACGCAGTATTTT	CASSYFQLAGVPDTQYF
TRBJ1-3	13	NA	many	TRBV4-3	TGCGCCAGCAGCCACACCTCTGGAAACACCATATATTTT	CASSHTSGNTIYF
TRBJ2-1	13	NA	few	TRBV12-3/TRBV12-4	TGTGCCAGCAAGGAGGGCTCCTACAATGAGCAGTTCTTC	CASKEGSYNEQFF
TRBJ1-1	15	TRBD1	many	TRBV12-3/TRBV12-4	TGTGCCAGCAGCCCCCAGACAGGGAGGAACACTGAAGCTTTCTTT	CASSPQTGRNTEAFF
TRBJ1-1	19	NA	few	TRBV6-5	TGTGCCAGCAGTTACTCGTCGGGCCTTTTCCGTACAATGAACACTGAAGCTTTCTTT	CASSYSSGLFRTMNTEAFF
TRBJ1-5	16	NA	few	TRBV20-1	TGCAGTGCCGAGGGACCGGACATTGATAGCAATCAGCCCCAGCATTTT	CSAEGPDIDSNQPQHF